This T cell receptor beta chain was recovered during a study of blood T cell repertoires in COVID-19 (TCRdb year 2020). Study-wide context: The collaborator samples originated in the United States, Italy and Spain and spanned the acute and convalescent phases of COVID-19. The prospective study material was composed of cDNA or gDNA derived from T cells, B-cell-depleted T cells, or PBMCs. Deeply sampled blood TCRbeta repertoires from subjects exposed to, actively infected with, or recovered from COVID-19 were included in the dataset. The repertoires were made available in a free public database intended to serve as a resource for research on the immune response to SARS-CoV-2. The samples were drawn from two sources: the first 160 participants of the ongoing ImmuneRACE study, and 950 to 1,500 subjects contributed by 6 global collaborators. Sample metadata almost always included a de-identified subject ID, COVID-19 status, age in years and sex. HLA class I and class II types, where available, came from metadata supplied by the sample provider rather than from assay-based typing.

In the case of this clone: Its antigen is unknown. Base qualities are not at hand, and no much larger clone is one base apart.

CDR1 and CDR2 are drawn from the germline V gene (reference sequence): LNHDA, SQIVND. V was cut back by 8 bases and J by 2 bases, leaving a gap of 13 bases between them. Including the terminal cysteine and phenylalanine, the CDR3 comprises 14 residues. The sequence is cut down to CDR3 DNA, 42 bases in frame from base 1. One collaborating source in Seattle enrolled patients during active infection and followed them longitudinally through the course of disease. Collaborating institutions collected whole blood in K2EDTA tubes following their own protocols. For TCRbeta analysis, collaborators shipped samples in one of three forms: frozen whole blood, isolated PBMCs, or DNA extracted from either of those sample types. Here is what the overall study found, with its caveats: The amount of clinical and demographic metadata varied by source and participant and was provided uncurated.

The immunoSEQ Assay, a bias-controlled multiplex PCR, was used to amplify TCRbeta CDR3 regions from genomic DNA. The original pipeline was this. The number of nucleated cells in each sample was estimated from the amplification of reference gene primers within the assay. To quantify the absolute abundance of each unique TCRbeta CDR3 rearrangement, sequence reads were collapsed and filtered. For each sample, productive Simpson clonality was calculated by taking the square root of Simpson's diversity index across productive rearrangements. In TCRdb, the immuneACCESS table is reduced to in-frame sequences with V and J assigned. These tables do not hold every clone; where another copy was compared, an unresolved V gene accounts for under half, and the others remain unexplained. V and J calls and clone size are those listed in that table; D and trimming were worked out from the DNA. The sample records about 170,000 clones, around four fifths of which are singletons. The top ten hold 6.5% to 9% of the sample.

Sequenced: peripheral blood. The receptor chain draws on TRBV19 and TRBJ1-3; perhaps TRBD1 is the D gene, with 5 bases matching. The sequence derives from a woman older than 75 with COVID-19, enrolled during active disease. CDR3 loop: CASGQGNTGNTIYF. The sequenced DNA: TGTGCCAGTGGTCAGGGCAATACTGGAAACACCATATATTTT.